This T cell receptor beta chain was observed in a study of T cell repertoires in cytomegalovirus infection (dated by TCRdb to about 2019). About the full investigation: Peptide stimulations targeted recently identified HLA-C-restricted CMV epitopes, whose presentation resists viral immunomodulation, together with well-studied HLA-B-restricted epitopes. Because public TCR beta signatures pointed to carriage of CMV infection together with the matching HLA type, the HLA type of each donor mattered for the analysis. The investigation overall reported the following: Carriers of CMV infection plus the relevant HLA type were discriminated by the cumulative frequency of public TCR beta family members in the study cohort and in an independent roughly 370-donor cohort. In the ex vivo response, HLA-C-restricted CMV-specific TCR beta clonotypes were dominant, and in two of eight donors the single most frequent clonotype came from this HLA-C-restricted group.

Concerning this clonotype itself: Its antigen target is currently unknown. No qualities accompany the bases; no much larger clone lies one base away.

The sample's treatment or condition, from its label and the paper: in vitro stimulation with specific CMV peptide epitopes to enrich CMV-specific T cells. The listed sequencing device is Illumina HiSeq 1500. The public reads were run again by TCRdb, first through fastp at Q25 and then through MiXCR, and only productive beta chains were kept. CDR3 protein sequences are deduplicated, and each keeps its most common genes and DNA. This sample is represented by around 100,000 distinct CDR3 sequences; under 45% of them were singletons. The ten biggest clones cover roughly 74% of the sample. The germline V end is reduced by 6 bases and the J end by 5 bases; junction bases left unmatched: 24. CDR1 and CDR2 were assigned from the germline V gene (reference sequence) as DFQATT and SNEGSKA. Including the terminal cysteine and phenylalanine, the CDR3 comprises 19 residues. The kept DNA is CDR3 alone, 57 bases in frame from the first base.

In this chain, TRBV20-1 is recombined with TRBJ2-3, and 9 junction bases match TRBD2. The sequenced sample was CD8+ T cells from cultured PBMCs, obtained from culture after CMV antigen stimulation. This sequence originates from a human donor in good health (CMV status not recorded). Some clones in this sample may be carry-over from other donors' samples. The encoded CDR3 is CSALCPAFQAGGLGDTQYF. In nucleotide form, the sequence is TGCAGTGCCCTGTGTCCAGCTTTTCAGGCGGGGGGGCTTGGAGATACGCAGTATTTT.